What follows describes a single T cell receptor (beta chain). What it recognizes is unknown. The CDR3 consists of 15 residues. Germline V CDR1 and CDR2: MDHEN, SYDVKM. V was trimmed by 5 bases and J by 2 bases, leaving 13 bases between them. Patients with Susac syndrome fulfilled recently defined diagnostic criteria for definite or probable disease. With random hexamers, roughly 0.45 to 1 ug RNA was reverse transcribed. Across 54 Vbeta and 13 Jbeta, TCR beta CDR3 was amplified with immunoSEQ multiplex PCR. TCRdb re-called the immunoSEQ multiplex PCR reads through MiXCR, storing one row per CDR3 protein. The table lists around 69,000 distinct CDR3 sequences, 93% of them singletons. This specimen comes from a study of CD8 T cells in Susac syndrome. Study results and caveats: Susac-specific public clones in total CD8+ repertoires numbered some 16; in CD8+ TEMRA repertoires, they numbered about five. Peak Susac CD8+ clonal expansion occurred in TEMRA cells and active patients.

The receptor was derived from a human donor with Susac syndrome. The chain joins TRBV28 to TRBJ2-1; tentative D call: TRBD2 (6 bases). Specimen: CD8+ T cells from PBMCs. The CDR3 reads CASSPRLEPYNEQFF. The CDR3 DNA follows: TGTGCCAGCAGTCCAAGACTAGAACCCTACAATGAGCAGTTCTTC.